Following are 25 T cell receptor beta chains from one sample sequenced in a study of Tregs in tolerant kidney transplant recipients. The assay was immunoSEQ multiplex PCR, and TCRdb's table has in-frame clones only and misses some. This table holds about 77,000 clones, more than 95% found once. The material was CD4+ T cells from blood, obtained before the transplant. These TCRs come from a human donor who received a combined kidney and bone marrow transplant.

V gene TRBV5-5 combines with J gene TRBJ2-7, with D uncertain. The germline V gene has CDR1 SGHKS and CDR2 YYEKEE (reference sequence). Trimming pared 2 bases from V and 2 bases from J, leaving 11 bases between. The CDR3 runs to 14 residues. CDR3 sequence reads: CASSLNRYPYEQYF. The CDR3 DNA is TGTGCCAGCAGCTTAAATAGATACCCCTACGAGCAGTACTTC.

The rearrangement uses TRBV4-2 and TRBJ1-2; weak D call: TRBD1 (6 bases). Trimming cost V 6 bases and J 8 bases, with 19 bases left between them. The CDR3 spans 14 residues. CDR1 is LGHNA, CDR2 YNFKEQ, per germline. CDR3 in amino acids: CASSTPGGAWGYTF. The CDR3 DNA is TGTGCCAGCAGTACTCCGGGGGGGGCTTGGGGCTACACCTTC.

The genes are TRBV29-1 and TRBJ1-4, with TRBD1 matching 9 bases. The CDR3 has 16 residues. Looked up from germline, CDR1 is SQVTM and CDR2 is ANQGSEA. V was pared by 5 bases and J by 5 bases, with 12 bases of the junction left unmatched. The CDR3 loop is CSVTTVQGAKNEKLFF. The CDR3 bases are TGCAGCGTTACGACTGTACAGGGGGCGAAAAATGAAAAACTGTTTTTT.

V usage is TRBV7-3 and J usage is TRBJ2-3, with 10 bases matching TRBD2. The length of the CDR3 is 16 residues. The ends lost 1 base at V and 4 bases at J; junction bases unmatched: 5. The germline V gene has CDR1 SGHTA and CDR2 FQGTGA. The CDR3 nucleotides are TGTGCCAGCAGCTTAAGGCTAGCGGGAGCATCAGATACGCAGTATTTT. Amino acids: CASSLRLAGASDTQYF.

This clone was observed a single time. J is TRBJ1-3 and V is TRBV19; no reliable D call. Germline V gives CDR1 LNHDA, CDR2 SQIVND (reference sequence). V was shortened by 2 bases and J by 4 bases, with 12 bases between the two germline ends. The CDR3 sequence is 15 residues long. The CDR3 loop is CASSISGRLGNTIYF. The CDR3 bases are TGTGCCAGTAGTATATCAGGTCGGCTCGGAAACACCATATATTTT.

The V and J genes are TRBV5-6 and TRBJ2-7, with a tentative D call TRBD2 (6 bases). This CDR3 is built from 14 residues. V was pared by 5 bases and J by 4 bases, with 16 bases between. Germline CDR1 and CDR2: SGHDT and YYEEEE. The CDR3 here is CASSFLTGEYEQYF. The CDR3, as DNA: TGTGCCAGCAGTTTCCTTACGGGGGAATACGAGCAGTACTTC.

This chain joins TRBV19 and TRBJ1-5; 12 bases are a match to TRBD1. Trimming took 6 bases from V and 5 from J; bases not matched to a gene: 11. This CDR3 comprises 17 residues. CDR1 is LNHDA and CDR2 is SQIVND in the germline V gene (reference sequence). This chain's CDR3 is CASRRDRGRRGDQPQHF. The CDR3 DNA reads TGTGCCAGTAGACGGGACAGGGGGCGGAGGGGGGATCAGCCCCAGCATTTT.

CDR3 sequence: CASSSPGQGRNEQFF. CDR3 in DNA: TGCGCCAGCAGCAGCCCGGGACAGGGTCGCAATGAGCAGTTCTTC. The chain has TRBV5-1 and TRBJ2-1; 9 nucleotides line up with TRBD1. The CDR3 contains 15 residues. Trimming removed 4 bases from V and 6 bases from J; junction bases left unmatched: 8. The V gene's germline CDR1 is SGHRS and CDR2 YFSETQ.

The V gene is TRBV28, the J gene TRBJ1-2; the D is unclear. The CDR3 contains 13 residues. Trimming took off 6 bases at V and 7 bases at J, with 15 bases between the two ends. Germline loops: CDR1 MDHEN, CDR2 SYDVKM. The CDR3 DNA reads TGTGCCAGCAGATCCTGGACGGGGAGTGGCTACACCTTC. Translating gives CASRSWTGSGYTF.

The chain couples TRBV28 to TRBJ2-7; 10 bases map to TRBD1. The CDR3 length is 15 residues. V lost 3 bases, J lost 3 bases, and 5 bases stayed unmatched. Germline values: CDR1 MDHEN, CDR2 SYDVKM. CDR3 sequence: CASSFSGTGVYEQYF. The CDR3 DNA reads TGTGCCAGCAGTTTCTCCGGGACAGGGGTCTACGAGCAGTACTTC. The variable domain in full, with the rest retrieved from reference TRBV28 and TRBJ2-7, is DVKVTQSSRYLVKRTGEKVFLECVQDMDHENMFWYRQDPGLGLRLIYFSYDVKMKEKGDIPEGYSVSREKKERFSLILESASTNQTSMYLCASSFSGTGVYEQYFGPGTRLTVT.

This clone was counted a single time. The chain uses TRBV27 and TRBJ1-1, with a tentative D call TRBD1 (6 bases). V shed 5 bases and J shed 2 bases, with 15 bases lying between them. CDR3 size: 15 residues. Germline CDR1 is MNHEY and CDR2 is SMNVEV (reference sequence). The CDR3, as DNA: TGTGCCAGCAGTCAATTGACAGGTCCTAACACTGAAGCTTTCTTT. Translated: CASSQLTGPNTEAFF.

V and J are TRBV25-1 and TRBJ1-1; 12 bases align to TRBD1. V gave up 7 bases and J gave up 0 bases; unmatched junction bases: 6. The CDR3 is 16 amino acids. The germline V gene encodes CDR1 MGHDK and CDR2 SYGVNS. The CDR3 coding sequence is TGTGCCAGCACCGGGACAGGGGGCCTCATGAACACTGAAGCTTTCTTT. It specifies CASTGTGGLMNTEAFF.

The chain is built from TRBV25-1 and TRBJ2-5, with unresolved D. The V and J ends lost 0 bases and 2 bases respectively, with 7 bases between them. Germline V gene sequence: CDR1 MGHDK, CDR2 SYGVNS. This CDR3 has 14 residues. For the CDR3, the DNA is TGTGCCAGCAGTGAATACCCGGGTCAAGAGACCCAGTACTTC. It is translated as CASSEYPGQETQYF.

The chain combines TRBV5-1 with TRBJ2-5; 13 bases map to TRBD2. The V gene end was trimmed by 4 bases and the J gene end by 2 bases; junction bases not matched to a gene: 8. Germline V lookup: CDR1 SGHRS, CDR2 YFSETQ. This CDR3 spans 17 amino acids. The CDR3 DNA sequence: TGCGCCAGCAGCCTATGGACTAGCGGGAGTCGGCAAGAGACCCAGTACTTC. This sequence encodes CASSLWTSGSRQETQYF.

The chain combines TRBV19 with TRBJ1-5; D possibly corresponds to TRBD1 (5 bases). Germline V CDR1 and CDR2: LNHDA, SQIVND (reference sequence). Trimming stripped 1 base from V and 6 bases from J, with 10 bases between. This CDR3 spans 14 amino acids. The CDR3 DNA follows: TGTGCCAGTAGTATAGTCAGGGATGCTCAGCCCCAGCATTTT. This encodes CASSIVRDAQPQHF.

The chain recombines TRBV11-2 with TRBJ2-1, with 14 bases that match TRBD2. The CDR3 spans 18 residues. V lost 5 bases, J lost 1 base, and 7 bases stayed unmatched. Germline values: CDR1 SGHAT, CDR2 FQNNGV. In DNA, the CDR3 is TGTGCCAGCAGCGATGGGACTAGCGGGAGTCGATCCTACAATGAGCAGTTCTTC. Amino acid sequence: CASSDGTSGSRSYNEQFF.

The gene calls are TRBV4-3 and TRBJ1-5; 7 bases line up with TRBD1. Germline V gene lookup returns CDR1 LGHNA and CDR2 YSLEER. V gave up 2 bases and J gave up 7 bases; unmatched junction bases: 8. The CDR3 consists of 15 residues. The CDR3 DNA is TGCGCCAGCAGCCAAATCGACAGGGAAGGCCAGCCCCAGCATTTT. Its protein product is CASSQIDREGQPQHF.

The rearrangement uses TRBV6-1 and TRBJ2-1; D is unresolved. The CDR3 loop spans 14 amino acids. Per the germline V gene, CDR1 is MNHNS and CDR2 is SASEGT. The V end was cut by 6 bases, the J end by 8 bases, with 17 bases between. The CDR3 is CASSAEYWVDEQFF. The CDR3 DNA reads TGTGCCAGCAGCGCGGAGTACTGGGTTGATGAGCAGTTCTTC.

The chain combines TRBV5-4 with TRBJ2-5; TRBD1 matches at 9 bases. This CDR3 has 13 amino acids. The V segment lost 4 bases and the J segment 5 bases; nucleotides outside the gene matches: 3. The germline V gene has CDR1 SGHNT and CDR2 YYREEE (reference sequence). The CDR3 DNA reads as TGTGCCAGCAGCCAAGACAGGGGGGAGACCCAGTACTTC. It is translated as CASSQDRGETQYF.

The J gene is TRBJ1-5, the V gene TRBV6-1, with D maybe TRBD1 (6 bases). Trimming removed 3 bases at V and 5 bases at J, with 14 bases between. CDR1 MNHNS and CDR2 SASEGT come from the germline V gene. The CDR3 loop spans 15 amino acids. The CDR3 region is CASSEGTLWYQPQHF. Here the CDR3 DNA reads TGTGCCAGCAGTGAGGGGACACTTTGGTATCAGCCCCAGCATTTT.

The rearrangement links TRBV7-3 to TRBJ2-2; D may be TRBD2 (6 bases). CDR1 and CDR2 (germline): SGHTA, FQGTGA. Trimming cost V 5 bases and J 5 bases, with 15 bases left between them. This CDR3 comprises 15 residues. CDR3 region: CASSMRRGATGELFF. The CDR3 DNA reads TGTGCCAGCAGCATGCGACGCGGGGCAACCGGGGAGCTGTTTTTT.

The CDR3 sequence: CASSTGLAGDSSYEQYF. In DNA form, the CDR3 reads TGTGCCAGCTCAACGGGACTAGCGGGAGATTCGTCCTACGAGCAGTACTTC. The chain joins TRBV18 to TRBJ2-7; 14 bases agree with TRBD2. Unmatched junction bases numbered 7, after V lost 5 bases and J lost 1 base. The V gene's germline CDR1 is KGHSH and CDR2 LQKENI. The CDR3 has 17 residues.

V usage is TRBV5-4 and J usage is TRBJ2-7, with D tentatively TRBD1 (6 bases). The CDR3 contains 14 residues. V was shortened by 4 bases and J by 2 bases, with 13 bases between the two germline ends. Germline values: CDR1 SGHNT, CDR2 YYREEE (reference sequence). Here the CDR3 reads CASSIKQGTYEQYF. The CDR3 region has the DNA TGTGCCAGCAGCATCAAACAGGGTACCTACGAGCAGTACTTC.

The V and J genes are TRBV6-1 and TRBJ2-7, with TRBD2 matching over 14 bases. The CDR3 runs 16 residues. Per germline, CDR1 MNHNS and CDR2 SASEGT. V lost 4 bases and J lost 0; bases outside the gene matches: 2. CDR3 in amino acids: CASSGLAGGISYEQYF. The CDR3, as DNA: TGTGCCAGCAGTGGACTAGCGGGGGGGATCTCCTACGAGCAGTACTTC.

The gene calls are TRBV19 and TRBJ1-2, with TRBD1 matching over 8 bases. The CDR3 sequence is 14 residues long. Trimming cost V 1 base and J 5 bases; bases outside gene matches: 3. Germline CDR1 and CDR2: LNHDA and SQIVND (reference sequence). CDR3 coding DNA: TGTGCCAGTAGTATAGGCGGACAGGGTTATGGCTACACCTTC. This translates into CASSIGGQGYGYTF.